Below are 23 T cell receptor beta chains sequenced from a single sample in a study of T cells after yellow fever vaccination. From the 5' RACE reads, TCRdb called clonotypes with MiXCR, one entry per CDR3 protein. This table has roughly 170,000 distinct CDR3 sequences, 7% to 10% appearing once. This material consisted of CD8+ T cells sorted from PBMCs, taken 45 days after the yellow fever booster vaccination. All receptors come from a man aged 18 to 29 who received the YFV17D yellow fever vaccine.

The chain is built from TRBV11-2 and TRBJ2-3; the D gene is possibly TRBD1 (6 bases). This CDR3 is 17 amino acids long. Germline V lookup: CDR1 SGHAT, CDR2 FQNNGV. V shed 1 base and J shed 2 bases, with 16 bases lying between them. CDR3 region: CASSLAGTTGNTDTQYF. The CDR3 DNA is TGTGCCAGCAGCTTAGCGGGGACAACAGGTAACACAGATACGCAGTATTTT.

This clonotype was found a few times. V is TRBV28 and J is TRBJ2-3, with TRBD2 identical over 8 bases. The CDR3 contains 16 residues. CDR1 and CDR2 (germline): MDHEN, SYDVKM. Germline trimming cut 6 bases from V and 3 bases from J; bases unmatched to any gene: 11. CDR3 loop: CASRSLRGAVTDTQYF. As DNA, the CDR3 is TGTGCCAGCAGATCCCTGCGGGGGGCTGTGACAGATACGCAGTATTTT.

V usage is TRBV20-1 and J usage is TRBJ2-7, with a weak D call TRBD2 (6 bases). The V end lost 7 bases, the J end lost 1 base, and 11 bases lay between the germline ends. The CDR3 contains 12 residues. Per the germline V gene, CDR1 is DFQATT and CDR2 is SNEGSKA (reference sequence). Here the CDR3 DNA reads TGCAGTGTCGGGAGTCAGTCCTACGAGCAGTACTTC. It is translated as CSVGSQSYEQYF.

This clonotype appeared a few times. The V gene is TRBV7-9, the J gene TRBJ2-5; D gene uncertain. The germline V gene has CDR1 SEHNR and CDR2 FQNEAQ (reference sequence). V was shortened by 5 bases and J by 6 bases, with 7 bases between the two germline ends. The CDR3 extends over 11 amino acids. The CDR3 nucleotides read TGTGCCAGCAGCATCAGTCAGACCCAGTACTTC. It specifies CASSISQTQYF.

This clonotype was recorded at least ten times. This rearrangement joins TRBV7-9 to TRBJ2-5; tentative D call: TRBD1 (6 bases). CDR3 size: 16 residues. The V end was cut by 4 bases, the J end by 7 bases, with 22 bases between. CDR1 and CDR2 from the germline V gene are SEHNR and FQNEAQ (reference sequence). DNA for the CDR3: TGTGCCAGCAGCTCCCTACGGGTCTCCCGAGGGGGGACCCAGTACTTC. Protein: CASSSLRVSRGGTQYF.

The gene calls are TRBV4-2 and TRBJ1-2; 7 bases align to TRBD1. Germline trimming cut 4 bases from V and 8 bases from J; bases unmatched to any gene: 10. Per germline, CDR1 LGHNA and CDR2 YNFKEQ. The CDR3 contains 14 residues. The CDR3 here is CASSPGTAPSGYTF. Here the CDR3 DNA reads TGTGCCAGCAGCCCGGGGACAGCGCCCTCGGGCTACACCTTC.

In its sample, this clonotype was seen many times. V and J are TRBV12-3 or TRBV12-4 and TRBJ1-1; D is ambiguous. The CDR3 is 14 residues long. V lost 7 bases to trimming and J lost 2 bases, with 14 bases between them. As DNA, the CDR3 is TGTGCCAGCACCCCCGGCCTTCAAAACACTGAAGCTTTCTTT. It specifies CASTPGLQNTEAFF.

The chain links TRBV4-3 to TRBJ2-5, with TRBD2 matching over 7 bases. The CDR3 runs 15 residues. Germline trimming cut 0 bases from V and 1 base from J; bases unmatched to any gene: 2. Germline lookup yields CDR1 LGHNA and CDR2 YSLEER. CDR3 region: CASSQEWTSQETQYF. The DNA of the CDR3 is TGCGCCAGCAGCCAAGAATGGACTAGCCAAGAGACCCAGTACTTC.

This clonotype was seen only a few times. The rearrangement uses TRBV7-2 and TRBJ2-1; the D gene could be TRBD1 or TRBD2 (5 bases each). Trimming left V 1 base short and J 2 bases short, with 9 bases between. CDR3 length: 15 residues. Germline assignment: CDR1 SGHTA and CDR2 FQGNSA. The CDR3 loop reads CASSLGGSPYNEQFF. In DNA, the CDR3 is TGTGCCAGCAGCTTAGGGGGGTCTCCCTACAATGAGCAGTTCTTC.

The chain uses TRBV7-9 and TRBJ2-7; perhaps TRBD2 as D (6 bases). V lost 5 bases and J lost 6, with 11 bases in between. This CDR3 comprises 12 residues. Germline loops: CDR1 SEHNR, CDR2 FQNEAQ (reference sequence). CDR3 amino acids: CASSLGGTEQYV. CDR3 coding DNA: TGTGCCAGCAGCCTTGGGGGGACCGAGCAGTACGTC.

This clonotype was counted a few times. The gene calls are TRBV24-1 and TRBJ2-2, with D perhaps matching TRBD2 (5 bases). The CDR3 length is 13 residues. Germline CDR1 KGHDR, CDR2 SFDVKD. The V gene lost 5 bases and the J gene lost 7 bases, with 10 bases spanning the gap. Written as DNA, the CDR3 is TGTGCCACCAGTGCAGCCGCGGGCGGGGAGCTGTTTTTT. This gives the protein CATSAAAGGELFF.

CDR3 in DNA: TGTGCCAGCAGCTTAGAATCAGGGGTAGAAGCTTTCTTT. Translated: CASSLESGVEAFF. V usage is TRBV7-8 and J usage is TRBJ1-1, with D possibly being TRBD1 (6 bases). Trimming left V 1 base short and J 8 bases short, with 11 bases between. CDR3 length: 13 residues. Germline lookup yields CDR1 SGHVS and CDR2 FQNEAQ.

This clonotype was found a few times. V usage is TRBV29-1 and J usage is TRBJ2-5; D remains ambiguous. Trimming cost V 5 bases and J 1 base, with 14 bases left between them. Germline V gene data show CDR1 as SQVTM and CDR2 as ANQGSEA. The CDR3 contains 14 residues. The CDR3 DNA is TGCAGCGTTCACGGTTGGCAGGTCCAAGAGACCCAGTACTTC. Its protein product is CSVHGWQVQETQYF.

This clonotype was recorded many times. The rearrangement links TRBV5-1 to TRBJ2-1; D unresolved. Per the germline V gene, CDR1 is SGHRS and CDR2 is YFSETQ. The CDR3 length is 14 residues. The V gene lost 0 bases and the J gene lost 4 bases, with 8 bases spanning the gap. CDR3 sequence: CASSLVGGYNEQFF. CDR3 coding DNA: TGCGCCAGCAGCTTGGTGGGCGGATACAATGAGCAGTTCTTC.

This clonotype was detected ten times or more. CDR3 DNA: TGTGCCAGCAGCGCCGGGACTAGCGGGGGCTACGAGCAGTACTTC. As protein: CASSAGTSGGYEQYF. The chain joins TRBV9 to TRBJ2-7, with TRBD2 matching 14 bases. The CDR3 loop spans 15 amino acids. Trimming at V came to 3 bases and at J to 3 bases, leaving 2 bases not matched to a gene. Germline V gene lookup returns CDR1 SGDLS and CDR2 YYNGEE.

J is TRBJ2-1 and V is TRBV5-1; 10 positions match TRBD1. J gave up 8 bases and V 0 bases, and 5 bases lay outside the gene matches. The CDR3 runs to 15 residues. Germline V gives CDR1 SGHRS, CDR2 YFSETQ. CDR3 region: CASSLADRGLDEQFF. In nucleotides, the CDR3 is TGCGCCAGCAGCTTGGCCGACAGGGGGCTCGATGAGCAGTTCTTC. The full variable domain, with the rest looked up from reference TRBV5-1 and TRBJ2-1, is KAGVTQTPRYLIKTRGQQVTLSCSPISGHRSVSWYQQTPGQGLQFLFEYFSETQRNKGNFPGRFSGRQFSNSRSEMNVSTLELGDSALYLCASSLADRGLDEQFFGPGTRLTVL.

Only a few counts were recorded for this clonotype. The chain combines TRBV6-2 or TRBV6-3 with TRBJ2-1; 10 bases are a match to TRBD1. CDR1 MNHEY and CDR2 SVGEGT come from the germline V gene. This CDR3 region has 15 residues. Losses at the gene ends were 2 bases for V and 6 bases for J; bases not matched to a gene: 4. In DNA form, the CDR3 reads TGTGCCAGCAGTTACCGGGACAGGGGATCCAATGAGCAGTTCTTC. Encoded protein: CASSYRDRGSNEQFF.

This clonotype was found many times. The chain employs TRBV7-9 and TRBJ2-7; D perhaps matches TRBD2 (6 bases). From germline, CDR1 is SEHNR and CDR2 FQNEAQ (reference sequence). CDR3 size: 13 residues. V was clipped by 9 bases and J by 0 bases, with 12 bases between them. The CDR3 region has the DNA TGTGCCAGTGGGGACTCCCGCTCCTACGAGCAGTACGTC. Translated, it gives CASGDSRSYEQYV.

This chain uses TRBV7-2 with TRBJ2-7; maybe TRBD1 (6 bases). This CDR3 spans 15 amino acids. Trimming cost V 1 base and J 2 bases, with 12 bases left between them. Per the germline V gene, CDR1 is SGHTA and CDR2 is FQGNSA. CDR3 loop: CASSLEGHRAYEQYF. CDR3 DNA: TGTGCCAGCAGCTTAGAGGGACATCGAGCCTACGAGCAGTACTTC.

The V and J genes are TRBV7-8 and TRBJ1-5; the match to TRBD1 covers 7 bases. Trimming removed 4 bases from V and 4 bases from J; junction bases left unmatched: 4. CDR1 SGHVS and CDR2 FQNEAQ come from the germline V gene. The CDR3 is made up of 14 amino acids. The DNA for the CDR3 is TGTGCCAGCAGCTCCGGGACAGTTAATCAGCCCCAGCATTTT. Its translation: CASSSGTVNQPQHF.

In this sample, this clonotype turned up many times. As DNA, the CDR3 is TGTGCCAGCAGTTTCCGGGGGACCCAAGAGACCCAGTACTTC. It translates to CASSFRGTQETQYF. The genes are TRBV12-3 or TRBV12-4 and TRBJ2-5, with a tentative D call TRBD2 (6 bases). There are 14 residues in the CDR3. Trimming left V 3 bases short and J 1 base short, with 9 bases between.

Many counts were recorded for this clonotype. V and J are TRBV7-3 and TRBJ2-1; 9 bases agree with TRBD1. The CDR3 spans 14 residues. Germline CDR1 SGHTA, CDR2 FQGTGA. With V trimmed by 6 bases and J by 8 bases, 8 bases remained unmatched. The CDR3 coding sequence is TGTGCCAGCAGTCCAACAGGGGGCGGGGATGAGCAGTTCTTC. Its translation: CASSPTGGGDEQFF.

The chain employs TRBV7-9 and TRBJ2-7; 8 nucleotides align to TRBD1. V shed 4 bases and J 1 base; nucleotides not matched to a gene: 15. The CDR3 contains 18 residues. Germline loops: CDR1 SEHNR, CDR2 FQNEAQ (reference sequence). In DNA form, the CDR3 reads TGTGCCAGCAGCTCCCCAATATTAGGAGGGACAGGTTCCTACGAGCAGTACTTC. This sequence encodes CASSSPILGGTGSYEQYF.